This entry lists 21 T cell receptor beta chains sequenced from one sample in a study of blood T cell repertoires in COVID-19. The protocol was immunoSEQ multiplex PCR, while the TCRdb copy is restricted to in-frame clones and leaves out a portion. Of tens of thousands of clones listed, roughly 80% are singletons. What was sequenced was peripheral blood. The receptors derive from an elderly woman with active or convalescent COVID-19.

This clone was seen only a few times. The rearrangement links TRBV6-6 to TRBJ2-2; the match to TRBD1 covers 9 bases. V lost 5 bases and J lost 0; bases outside the gene matches: 4. The CDR3 consists of 16 residues. Germline V gene data show CDR1 as MNHNY and CDR2 as SVGAGI (reference sequence). CDR3 sequence reads: CASSTGTGSNTGELFF. CDR3 in DNA: TGTGCCAGCAGTACTGGGACAGGGTCGAACACCGGGGAGCTGTTTTTT.

The chain recombines TRBV5-1 with TRBJ2-1; TRBD2 might be the D (6 bases). CDR1 is SGHRS and CDR2 is YFSETQ in the germline V gene. The CDR3 is 15 residues long. V dropped 4 bases and J dropped 8 bases, with 19 bases sitting between them. This CDR3 is CASSRLGGVADEQFF. The CDR3, as DNA: TGCGCCAGCAGCCGTTTGGGGGGTGTGGCGGATGAGCAGTTCTTC.

This chain links TRBV10-3 with TRBJ1-5; 8 bases match TRBD1. The CDR3 loop spans 15 amino acids. V lost 2 bases and J lost 4; bases outside the gene matches: 4. In germline, CDR1 is ENHRY, CDR2 SYGVKD. CDR3 sequence (DNA): TGTGCCATCAGTGAGGACAGGGGAGGGAATCAGCCCCAGCATTTT. As protein: CAISEDRGGNQPQHF.

V and J are TRBV5-1 and TRBJ2-5; tentative D call: TRBD1 (6 bases). This CDR3 has 16 residues. Germline CDR1 reads SGHRS; CDR2 reads YFSETQ. V was trimmed by 0 bases and J by 5 bases, leaving 17 bases between them. The CDR3: CASSLEWGRGTETQYF. CDR3 DNA: TGCGCCAGCAGCTTGGAATGGGGCAGGGGAACGGAGACCCAGTACTTC.

V is TRBV7-9 and J is TRBJ2-7; 8 nucleotides match TRBD1. Germline loops: CDR1 SEHNR, CDR2 FQNEAQ (reference sequence). The CDR3 covers 14 residues. V lost 5 bases, J lost 6 bases, and 9 bases stayed unmatched. This chain's CDR3 is CASSPWTGPTEQYF. Here the CDR3 DNA reads TGTGCCAGCAGCCCCTGGACAGGGCCTACCGAGCAGTACTTC.

This rearrangement joins TRBV2 to TRBJ2-5; 7 bases fit TRBD2. With V trimmed by 6 bases and J by 4 bases, 11 bases remained unmatched. This CDR3 region has 15 residues. Germline-derived CDR1 and CDR2 are SNHLY and FYNNEI. The CDR3: CASRTVQPGGETQYF. The CDR3 DNA sequence: TGTGCCAGCAGAACGGTCCAACCGGGAGGAGAGACCCAGTACTTC.

The chain carries TRBV5-4 and TRBJ2-7; the match to TRBD1 covers 8 bases. J lost 7 bases, V lost 4 bases, and 10 bases had no gene match. Germline CDR1 and CDR2: SGHNT and YYREEE (reference sequence). The CDR3 length is 14 residues. The CDR3 region has the DNA TGTGCCAGCAGCCCTACGACAGGGGCTATTGAGCAGTACTTC. Its translation is CASSPTTGAIEQYF.

The chain combines TRBV6-6 with TRBJ1-2; TRBD1 matches at 9 bases. This CDR3 comprises 15 residues. With V trimmed by 6 bases and J by 8 bases, 13 bases remained unmatched. Germline values: CDR1 MNHNY, CDR2 SVGAGI (reference sequence). The CDR3 spells CASSNPGQGSGGYTF. CDR3 in DNA: TGTGCCAGCAGCAACCCGGGACAGGGAAGTGGGGGCTACACCTTC.

The chain employs TRBV5-1 and TRBJ1-2; the D is unclear. CDR3 length: 14 residues. CDR1 is SGHRS, CDR2 YFSETQ, per germline. V lost 3 bases, J lost 9 bases, and 18 bases lay in between. The CDR3 loop is CASSSTLLLDSYTF. The DNA of the CDR3 is TGCGCCAGCAGCTCCACCCTCCTCCTCGACAGCTACACCTTC.

The chain joins TRBV7-2 to TRBJ2-1; 9 nucleotides agree with TRBD1. The CDR3 is 16 amino acids. V was pared by 1 base and J by 7 bases, with 8 bases of the junction left unmatched. Per the germline V gene, CDR1 is SGHTA and CDR2 is FQGNSA. For the CDR3, the DNA is TGTGCCAGCAGCTTAGGTCTGGGACAGGGAGCTAATGAGCAGTTCTTC. The encoded protein is CASSLGLGQGANEQFF.

V usage is TRBV15 and J usage is TRBJ1-2, with TRBD1 as a possible D gene (6 bases). V gave up 0 bases and J gave up 6 bases, with 14 bases separating them. CDR1 and CDR2 from the germline V gene are LNHNV and YYDKDF (reference sequence). The CDR3 has 15 amino acids. The CDR3 loop is CATSRDPQGMDGYTF. CDR3 in DNA: TGTGCCACCAGCAGAGACCCACAGGGTATGGATGGCTACACCTTC.

This CDR3 reads CASKGTGNTEAFF. The CDR3 nucleotides read TGTGCCAGCAAGGGGACAGGGAACACTGAAGCTTTCTTT. The V gene is TRBV25-1, the J gene TRBJ1-1, with TRBD1 matching over 8 bases. CDR1 MGHDK and CDR2 SYGVNS come from the germline V gene. V lost 7 bases, J lost 1 base, and 2 bases stayed unmatched. This CDR3 comprises 13 residues. Based on the CDR3 plus reference TRBV25-1 and TRBJ1-1, the full variable domain is EADIYQTPRYLVIGTGKKITLECSQTMGHDKMYWYQQDPGMELHLIHYSYGVNSTEKGDLSSESTVSRIRTEHFPLTLESARPSHTSQYLCASKGTGNTEAFFGQGTRLTVV.

The rearrangement links TRBV5-1 to TRBJ2-2; 8 nucleotides match TRBD1. The CDR3 has 18 amino acids. J gave up 0 bases and V 3 bases, and 10 bases lay outside the gene matches. CDR1 is SGHRS and CDR2 is YFSETQ in the germline V gene. CDR3 residues: CASSYGQGLRANTGELFF. The CDR3 DNA reads TGCGCCAGCAGCTACGGACAGGGTCTTAGAGCGAACACCGGGGAGCTGTTTTTT.

The rearrangement joins TRBV6-5 to TRBJ2-3; the match to TRBD1 covers 8 bases. The trim removed 7 bases at V and 0 bases at J, leaving 0 bases unmatched. CDR1 is MNHEY, CDR2 SVGAGI, per germline. This CDR3 has 13 residues. The CDR3 sequence: CASNRGSTDTQYF. The CDR3 nucleotides read TGTGCCAGCAACAGGGGGAGCACAGATACGCAGTATTTT.

V is TRBV24-1 and J is TRBJ2-1; D not certain. This CDR3 spans 13 amino acids. Germline-derived CDR1 and CDR2 are KGHDR and SFDVKD. V lost 3 bases and J 11 bases, leaving 13 bases between the germline ends. The CDR3 DNA reads as TGTGCCACCAGTGATCCCGTTACTGTGAAGCAGTTCTTC. Encoded protein: CATSDPVTVKQFF.

The CDR3 sequence is CSVWDRSTSEAFF. In nucleotides, the CDR3 is TGCAGCGTATGGGACAGGTCGACTTCTGAAGCTTTCTTT. V and J are TRBV29-1 and TRBJ1-1; TRBD1 aligns across 8 bases. The V gene end was trimmed by 6 bases and the J gene end by 6 bases; junction bases not matched to a gene: 9. CDR3 length: 13 amino acids. Germline V gene sequence: CDR1 SQVTM, CDR2 ANQGSEA.

The chain uses TRBV2 and TRBJ1-5, with 7 bases fitting TRBD1. The CDR3 covers 15 residues. Germline values: CDR1 SNHLY, CDR2 FYNNEI. The J segment lost 0 bases and the V segment lost 4 bases, leaving 3 bases of the junction unmatched. CDR3 DNA: TGTGCCAGCAGTGTGACAGGGAATAGCAATCAGCCCCAGCATTTT. Translation: CASSVTGNSNQPQHF.

V gene TRBV11-2 combines with J gene TRBJ1-3, with TRBD1 as a possible D gene (6 bases). Per the germline V gene, CDR1 is SGHAT and CDR2 is FQNNGV. Between the trimmed V and J ends, which lost 5 bases and 4 bases, there was a span of 12 bases. The CDR3 runs to 14 residues. CDR3 residues: CASSPGEGGNTIYF. CDR3 nucleotide sequence: TGTGCCAGCAGCCCAGGGGAAGGAGGAAACACCATATATTTT.

This clone was picked up a small number of times. The chain is built from TRBV7-6 and TRBJ2-2; 8 nucleotides line up with TRBD1. The CDR3 is made up of 15 amino acids. Losses at the gene ends were 0 bases for V and 7 bases for J; bases not matched to a gene: 4. Germline assignment: CDR1 SGHVS and CDR2 FNYEAQ. CDR3 protein: CASSLAPGGIGELFF. DNA of the CDR3: TGTGCCAGCAGCTTAGCCCCAGGGGGCATCGGGGAGCTGTTTTTT.

This chain uses TRBV18 with TRBJ1-5; 7 bases are shared with TRBD1. J lost 1 base, V lost 1 base, and 4 bases had no gene match. Germline loops: CDR1 KGHSH, CDR2 LQKENI. The CDR3 loop spans 16 amino acids. CDR3 in DNA: TGTGCCAGCTCACCACAGGGGGCAAGAAGCAATCAGCCCCAGCATTTT. Translating it yields CASSPQGARSNQPQHF.

This chain uses TRBV5-4 with TRBJ1-2, with D tentatively TRBD1 (5 bases). Germline V CDR1 and CDR2: SGHNT, YYREEE (reference sequence). Trimming pared 1 base from V and 4 bases from J, leaving 14 bases between. This CDR3 has 15 amino acids. CDR3 in DNA: TGTGCCAGCAGCTTGCCCTCCGGGAGGGGCTATGGCTACACCTTC. Protein: CASSLPSGRGYGYTF.